This TCR beta chain was sequenced in a study of T cells after yellow fever vaccination. On the study more broadly: Each low-cell-number fraction was prepared by means of SMART-Seq v4 Ultra Low Input. General study points: The booster response re-showed most primary clones: approximately 95% CD4, 88% CD8. Weaker, the secondary response peaked sooner, at day 5 versus 15.

This clonotype was observed at least ten times. The antigen remains unidentified. V lost 4 bases, J lost 9 bases, and 10 bases lay in between. The CDR3 length is 12 residues. The germline V gene has CDR1 WSHSY and CDR2 SAAADI. TCRdb recomputed calls from the 5' RACE reads with MiXCR, one row per CDR3 protein. The sample has about 50,000 distinct CDR3 sequences, roughly 7.4% seen once; the top ten hold 30% to 40%. The source is a young man who received the YFV17D yellow fever vaccine. The chain joins TRBV10-2 to TRBJ2-1, with no clear D. The specimen comprised CD8+ T cells sorted from PBMCs, sampled on the day of the first yellow fever vaccination. DNA for the CDR3: TGCGCCAGCAGTGCTGGTTATGTTGAGCAGTTCTTC. Protein: CASSAGYVEQFF.